A single sample gave rise to the 30 T cell receptor beta chains below, sequenced in a study of early T cells in non-severe SARS-CoV-2 infection. One entry per CDR3 protein, called by TCRdb with MiXCR from the 5' RACE reads. This table has some 100,000 distinct CDR3 sequences, roughly 15% appearing once. Sequences were obtained from whole blood. The receptor source for this set is an adult who was a healthcare worker with PCR-confirmed SARS-CoV-2 infection or an uninfected control (not recorded which).

This clonotype came up a few times. V gene TRBV27 combines with J gene TRBJ2-2, with 8 bases lining up with TRBD1. This CDR3 comprises 15 residues. Per the germline V gene, CDR1 is MNHEY and CDR2 is SMNVEV (reference sequence). After removal of 1 base from V and 8 bases from J, the junction contained 6 bases not matched to a gene. DNA of the CDR3: TGTGCCAGCAGTTTATATCCTGGACAGGGAGGGGAGCTGTTTTTT. Protein sequence: CASSLYPGQGGELFF.

For this clonotype: Germline is not matched at one junction end, which may reflect a read error. V and J are TRBV7-6 and TRBJ1-3, with D possibly matching TRBD1 (6 bases). Germline V gene sequence: CDR1 SGHVS, CDR2 FNYEAQ. The CDR3 consists of 15 residues. CDR3 in DNA: TGTGCCAGCAGCTTACGGGGGGCATCAGGAATCACCATATATTTT. Amino acids: CASSLRGASGITIYF. The entire variable domain, with the rest obtained from reference TRBV7-6 and TRBJ1-3, is as follows: GAGVSQSPRYKVTKRGQDVALRCDPISGHVSLYWYRQALGQGPEFLTYFNYEAQQDKSGLPNDRFSAERPEGSISTLTIQRTEQRDSAMYRCASSLRGASGITIYFGEGSWLTVV.

This clonotype was recorded at least ten times. CDR3 residues: CASARGETEGYTF. As DNA, the CDR3 is TGTGCCAGCGCTCGGGGCGAGACTGAAGGCTACACCTTC. This chain connects TRBV12-3 or TRBV12-4 to TRBJ1-2; weak D call: TRBD1 (5 bases). The CDR3 is 13 residues long. The V gene lost 8 bases and the J gene lost 8 bases, with 18 bases spanning the gap.

V and J are TRBV7-2 and TRBJ2-2; 11 bases fit TRBD1. With V trimmed by 4 bases and J by 4 bases, 5 bases remained unmatched. Germline CDR1 reads SGHTA; CDR2 reads FQGNSA. The CDR3 is 16 residues long. CDR3 amino acids: CASSSWTGGSTGELFF. Written as DNA, the CDR3 is TGTGCCAGCAGCTCCTGGACAGGGGGCAGCACCGGGGAGCTGTTTTTT.

In regard to this clonotype: One junction end does not reproduce the germline sequence, and a read error may be involved. V and J are TRBV7-8 and TRBJ2-3; D may be TRBD2 (6 bases). Germline-derived CDR1 and CDR2 are SGHVS and FQNEAQ. The CDR3 spans 13 residues. DNA of the CDR3: TGTGCCAGCAGCTTAGCGGGGGGTCTGAATGGTCGGTTT. Amino acids: CASSLAGGLNGRF. Using reference TRBV7-8 and TRBJ2-3 for the parts outside the CDR3, the full variable domain is GAGVSQSPRYKVAKRGQDVALRCDPISGHVSLFWYQQALGQGPEFLTYFQNEAQLDKSGLPSDRFFAERPEGSVSTLKIQRTQQEDSAVYLCASSLAGGLNGRFGPGTRLTVL.

This clonotype was detected many times. This chain connects TRBV30 to TRBJ2-1, with a tentative D call TRBD2 (7 bases). V lost 2 bases and J 5 bases, leaving 22 bases between the germline ends. CDR3 size: 17 residues. Germline V gene sequence: CDR1 GTSNPN, CDR2 SVGIG (reference sequence). The CDR3 is CAWSRGVGDTDNNEQFF. The CDR3 DNA is TGTGCCTGGAGTCGGGGGGTCGGGGACACAGATAACAATGAGCAGTTCTTC.

This clonotype was seen ten or more times. The chain is built from TRBV5-1 and TRBJ2-2; D might be TRBD1 (6 bases). Trimming stripped 2 bases from V and 2 bases from J, with 10 bases between. The CDR3 covers 15 residues. Germline values: CDR1 SGHRS, CDR2 YFSETQ. The CDR3 sequence: CASSFGTFNTGELFF. The DNA for the CDR3 is TGCGCCAGCAGCTTCGGGACATTTAACACCGGGGAGCTGTTTTTT.

The chain is built from TRBV11-2 and TRBJ1-2; perhaps TRBD1 as D (5 bases). The germline gives CDR1 SGHAT, CDR2 FQNNGV. The V end was cut by 2 bases, the J end by 4 bases, with 8 bases between. The CDR3 runs to 13 residues. As DNA, the CDR3 is TGTGCCAGCAGCTTACCGGGGCGCTATGGCTACACCTTC. Protein product: CASSLPGRYGYTF.

This clonotype was found a few times. V and J are TRBV20-1 and TRBJ1-1, with D hard to call. V gave up 1 base and J gave up 11 bases, with 20 bases separating them. This CDR3 comprises 14 residues. The germline CDR1 and CDR2 sequences are DFQATT and SNEGSKA (reference sequence). DNA for the CDR3: TGCAGTGCTAGAGGCTCCAGGACTCCTAACTGGGCTTTCTTT. It is translated as CSARGSRTPNWAFF.

The chain has TRBV6-1 and TRBJ2-7, with 9 nucleotides matching TRBD2. Germline values: CDR1 MNHNS, CDR2 SASEGT. Losses at the gene ends were 7 bases for V and 6 bases for J; bases not matched to a gene: 10. CDR3 size: 14 residues. The CDR3 sequence is CASTVLRGGSEQYV. Written as DNA, the CDR3 is TGTGCCAGCACCGTCTTGCGGGGGGGGTCCGAGCAGTACGTC.

Comment on this clonotype: Germline is not matched at one junction end, which may reflect a read error. The chain links TRBV5-6 to TRBJ2-1; D is perhaps TRBD1 (6 bases). The CDR3 has 17 amino acids. CDR1 is SGHDT and CDR2 is YYEEEE in the germline V gene. The CDR3 DNA sequence: TGTGCCAGCAGCGCGGCGCCCGGGACAAAAATCTACAATGGGCAGTTCTTC. Translation: CASSAAPGTKIYNGQFF.

This rearrangement joins TRBV18 to TRBJ1-6; 7 bases agree with TRBD1. The CDR3 length is 16 residues. V shed 3 bases and J 6 bases; nucleotides not matched to a gene: 8. Germline V CDR1 and CDR2: KGHSH, LQKENI. The CDR3 spells CASSPNPGTANSPLHF. The CDR3 DNA is TGTGCCAGCTCACCGAACCCCGGGACAGCTAATTCACCCCTCCACTTT.

This clonotype was seen a few times. This chain connects TRBV2 to TRBJ1-3; unclear D gene. V lost 4 bases to trimming and J lost 2 bases, with 12 bases between them. The germline V gene encodes CDR1 SNHLY and CDR2 FYNNEI. This CDR3 has 15 amino acids. CDR3 in amino acids: CASSVRSRTGNTIYF. In nucleotides, the CDR3 is TGTGCCAGCAGTGTAAGGTCCCGGACTGGAAACACCATATATTTT.

This clonotype was picked up one time. The V gene is TRBV5-1, the J gene TRBJ2-2, with TRBD2 as a possible D gene (6 bases). Trimming took 0 bases from V and 3 from J, leaving 9 bases between them. The CDR3 is made up of 15 amino acids. From germline, CDR1 is SGHRS and CDR2 YFSETQ. DNA for the CDR3: TGCGCCAGCAGCTTGGTTACTAGCCACACCGGGGAGCTGTTTTTT. This translates into CASSLVTSHTGELFF.

In its sample, this clonotype was seen a few times. The chain uses TRBV6-6 and TRBJ1-4, with D perhaps matching TRBD1 (6 bases). The CDR3 extends over 14 amino acids. V dropped 4 bases and J dropped 4 bases, with 10 bases sitting between them. Germline loops: CDR1 MNHNY, CDR2 SVGAGI (reference sequence). The CDR3 DNA is TGTGCCAGCAGTTCACAGGGTTATAATGAAAAACTGTTTTTT. Its translation: CASSSQGYNEKLFF.

This clonotype occurred a few times. The J gene is TRBJ2-7, the V gene TRBV15; D assignment may be TRBD1 or TRBD2 (5 bases each). The germline CDR1 and CDR2 sequences are LNHNV and YYDKDF (reference sequence). V lost 0 bases to trimming and J lost 0 bases, with 9 bases between them. CDR3 length: 15 amino acids. CDR3 sequence: CATSRDPGSSYEQYV. CDR3 DNA sequence: TGTGCCACCAGCAGAGATCCAGGGAGCTCCTACGAGCAGTACGTC.

The V and J genes are TRBV20-1 and TRBJ1-1; D call uncertain. Per the germline V gene, CDR1 is DFQATT and CDR2 is SNEGSKA (reference sequence). CDR3 size: 14 residues. Between the trimmed V and J ends, which lost 3 bases and 0 bases, there was a span of 11 bases. The CDR3 sequence: CSARRPAVNTEAFF. In DNA form, the CDR3 reads TGCAGTGCTAGGAGGCCGGCCGTGAACACTGAAGCTTTCTTT.

The chain recombines TRBV6-4 with TRBJ1-1, with D uncertain. CDR1 MRHNA and CDR2 SNTAGT come from the germline V gene. The ends were cut back, 4 bases at V and 4 bases at J, with 13 bases in the middle. CDR3 size: 14 residues. CDR3 bases: TGTGCCAGCAGTGCTTCGTTTTTCGGCACTGAAGCTTTCTTT. This codes for CASSASFFGTEAFF.

This clonotype was detected only a few times. V and J are TRBV5-1 and TRBJ2-3; 8 bases match TRBD2. The CDR3 loop spans 14 amino acids. Germline trimming cut 7 bases from V and 2 bases from J; bases unmatched to any gene: 6. Germline CDR1 is SGHRS and CDR2 is YFSETQ. CDR3 DNA: TGCGCCAGCGAATTAGCGGGGTCCACAGATACGCAGTATTTT. It encodes CASELAGSTDTQYF. Full variable domain (rest looked up from reference TRBV5-1 and TRBJ2-3): KAGVTQTPRYLIKTRGQQVTLSCSPISGHRSVSWYQQTPGQGLQFLFEYFSETQRNKGNFPGRFSGRQFSNSRSEMNVSTLELGDSALYLCASELAGSTDTQYFGPGTRLTVL.

This clonotype was counted between two and nine times. This chain connects TRBV7-3 to TRBJ2-1, with 7 bases lining up with TRBD1. The junction had 2 bases not matched to a gene; V was cut back by 5 bases and J by 7 bases. The germline gives CDR1 SGHTA, CDR2 FQGTGA. This CDR3 is 12 amino acids long. The CDR3 protein is CASSTGENEQFF. The CDR3 DNA reads as TGTGCCAGCAGCACAGGGGAAAATGAGCAGTTCTTC.

In nucleotides, the CDR3 is TGTGCCAGCAGCTTAGGCAGCGGAGATACGCAGTATTTT. It is translated as CASSLGSGDTQYF. This sequence joins TRBV11-2 and TRBJ2-3, with D possibly being TRBD2 (5 bases). Looked up from germline, CDR1 is SGHAT and CDR2 is FQNNGV. Trimming cost V 1 base and J 5 bases, with 7 bases left between them. The CDR3 spans 13 residues.

The rearrangement uses TRBV6-6 and TRBJ1-5; 7 bases are shared with TRBD1. The CDR3 has 21 amino acids. Germline-derived CDR1 and CDR2 are MNHNY and SVGAGI (reference sequence). With V trimmed by 0 bases and J by 2 bases, 19 bases remained unmatched. The CDR3 sequence: CASSYSRSGTARQNGNQPQHF. The CDR3 DNA sequence: TGTGCCAGCAGTTACTCGAGATCCGGGACAGCGCGGCAAAATGGCAATCAGCCCCAGCATTTT.

The table lists this clonotype with many counts. V is TRBV7-2 and J is TRBJ1-1; weak D call: TRBD1 (5 bases). This CDR3 region has 15 residues. V was shortened by 7 bases and J by 6 bases, with 21 bases between the two germline ends. Germline V gene data show CDR1 as SGHTA and CDR2 as FQGNSA. CDR3 bases: TGTGCCAGCATGCTCACGTGGGACGCCGGCGCTGAAGCTTTCTTT. It specifies CASMLTWDAGAEAFF.

This clonotype was counted between two and nine times. The J gene is TRBJ1-1, the V gene TRBV20-1, with D perhaps TRBD1 (6 bases). V lost 3 bases, J lost 10 bases, and 12 bases lay in between. This CDR3 is 11 amino acids long. Germline loops: CDR1 DFQATT, CDR2 SNEGSKA (reference sequence). CDR3 DNA sequence: TGCAGTGCTAGTTCGGTCAGGGGAGCTTTCTTT. Translated, it gives CSASSVRGAFF.

The chain couples TRBV12-3 or TRBV12-4 to TRBJ1-3; D is undetermined. Deletions cut 3 bases from V and 0 bases from J, with 9 bases between. This CDR3 is built from 15 residues. The CDR3 sequence is CASSFLGFSGNTIYF. CDR3 nucleotides: TGTGCCAGCAGTTTCCTGGGGTTCTCTGGAAACACCATATATTTT.

The chain joins TRBV4-1 to TRBJ1-4, with 7 bases aligning to TRBD1. The CDR3 consists of 16 residues. J was trimmed by 5 bases and V by 0 bases; bases with no gene match: 6. CDR1 is MGHRA and CDR2 is YSYEKL in the germline V gene. As DNA, the CDR3 is TGCGCCAGCAGCCAAGATAGAGGGGGCAGCAATGAAAAACTGTTTTTT. It specifies CASSQDRGGSNEKLFF.

This clonotype was seen a handful of times. This chain's CDR3 is CASSVGPGGNEQFF. In DNA form, the CDR3 reads TGCGCCAGCAGCGTAGGACCGGGGGGCAATGAGCAGTTCTTC. The chain links TRBV5-1 to TRBJ2-1; TRBD2 agrees at 7 bases. V trimming: 4 bases; J trimming: 6 bases; junction bases outside the gene matches: 7. Germline values: CDR1 SGHRS, CDR2 YFSETQ. CDR3 length: 14 residues.

This clonotype was seen a few times. As DNA, the CDR3 is TGTGCCAGCAGCGTAGGGACAGCTCGCACAGATACGCAGTATTTT. Residues: CASSVGTARTDTQYF. The rearrangement joins TRBV7-2 to TRBJ2-3; 7 bases match TRBD1. With 5 bases clipped from V and 1 base from J, the junction kept 6 bases outside the gene matches. Germline V gene lookup returns CDR1 SGHTA and CDR2 FQGNSA. There are 15 residues in the CDR3.

The genes are TRBV4-1 and TRBJ2-7; D may be TRBD2 (6 bases). CDR1 MGHRA and CDR2 YSYEKL come from the germline V gene. Trimming took off 1 base at V and 2 bases at J, with 9 bases between the two ends. CDR3 length: 14 residues. For the CDR3, the DNA is TGCGCCAGCAGCCAAGTGGAGGGAGCCTACGAGCAGTACGTC. Translating gives CASSQVEGAYEQYV.

The sample holds a few counts of this clonotype. V gene TRBV30 combines with J gene TRBJ2-1; 12 nucleotides align to TRBD2. The germline CDR1 and CDR2 sequences are GTSNPN and SVGIG (reference sequence). This CDR3 comprises 16 residues. V was pared by 2 bases and J by 9 bases, with 11 bases of the junction left unmatched. The CDR3 region is CAWSLGTSGGKSEQFF. The CDR3 nucleotides read TGTGCCTGGAGTCTTGGTACTAGCGGGGGGAAAAGTGAGCAGTTCTTC.